The T cell receptor beta chain described here comes from a study of cytomegalovirus exposure and HLA in healthy donors. Overall study results and limits: Subsequent analysis of the 110 or so validation repertoires found a tendency for first-cohort TCR clusters to co-occur. Three chains linked to CMV were shown in vitro to be specific for CMV antigens.

To note about this clone: Its antigen remains unidentified.

Clones were sequenced by immunoSEQ multiplex PCR, and TCRdb holds only the in-frame ones, with some missing. The top ten clones hold nearly 5% of a sample with 120,000 or so clones, roughly 82% of them seen once. Sequencing input: PBMCs. The TCR comes from a man aged 18 to 30 in good health and CMV-seronegative.

The CDR3, as DNA: TGTGCCAGCAGATTAACTAAGACAGCATCCCTTCCCTGGTACTTC. Its protein product is CASRLTKTASLPWYF. The chain is built from TRBV6-1 and TRBJ2-7; maybe TRBD1 (5 bases). The germline V gene has CDR1 MNHNS and CDR2 SASEGT. The V gene lost 6 bases and the J gene lost 12 bases, with 27 bases spanning the gap. The CDR3 runs 15 residues.